This TCR beta chain was captured by sequencing in a study of T cells in Graves' hyperthyroidism and ophthalmopathy. Study-level points and caveats: Stable hyperthyroidism and ophthalmopathy were separated using 13 V-J signatures. The model's output predicted ophthalmopathy at a median of about 6.5 months prior to onset. The blood repertoire included most of the expanded thyroid clonotypes above 0.001.

This CDR3 is built from 14 residues. In germline, CDR1 is ENHRY, CDR2 SYGVKD. V gave up 11 bases and J gave up 0 bases, with 16 bases separating them. Using RNA transcripts as the source, TCR beta CDR3 regions were amplified. A first-round RT-PCR of the TCR CDR3 used the HTBI primer set. TCRdb fed the multiplex PCR reads into MiXCR, producing one record per CDR3 protein. The sample has more than 500,000 distinct CDR3 sequences; roughly 15% are singletons. Remarks on this clonotype: Its specificity is not known.

Sequencing used blood. The sequence came from a woman aged 40 to 50 with Graves' hyperthyroidism. V is TRBV10-3 and J is TRBJ1-2, with D perhaps matching TRBD1 (6 bases). CDR3 protein: CAVRQGPANYGYTF. CDR3 nucleotide sequence: TGTGCCGTACGGCAGGGGCCTGCTAACTATGGCTACACCTTC.